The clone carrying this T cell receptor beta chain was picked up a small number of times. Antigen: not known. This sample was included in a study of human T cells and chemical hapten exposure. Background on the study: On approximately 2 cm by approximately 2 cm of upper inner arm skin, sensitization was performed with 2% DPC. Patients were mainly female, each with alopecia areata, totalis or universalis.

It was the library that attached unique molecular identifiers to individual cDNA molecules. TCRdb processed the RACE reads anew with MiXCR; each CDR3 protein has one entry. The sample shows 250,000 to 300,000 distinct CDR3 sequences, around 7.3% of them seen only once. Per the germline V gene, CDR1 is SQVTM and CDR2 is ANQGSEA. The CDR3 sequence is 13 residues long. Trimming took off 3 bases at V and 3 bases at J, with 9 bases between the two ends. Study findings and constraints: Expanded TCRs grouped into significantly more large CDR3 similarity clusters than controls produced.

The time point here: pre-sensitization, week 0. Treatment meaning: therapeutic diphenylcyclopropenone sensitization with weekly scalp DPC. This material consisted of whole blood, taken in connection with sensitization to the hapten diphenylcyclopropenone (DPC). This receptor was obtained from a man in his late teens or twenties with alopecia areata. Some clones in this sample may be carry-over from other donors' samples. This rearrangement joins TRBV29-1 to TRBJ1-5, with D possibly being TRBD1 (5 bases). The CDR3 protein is CSVEGQDNQPQHF. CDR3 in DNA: TGCAGCGTTGAGGGGCAGGACAATCAGCCCCAGCATTTT.